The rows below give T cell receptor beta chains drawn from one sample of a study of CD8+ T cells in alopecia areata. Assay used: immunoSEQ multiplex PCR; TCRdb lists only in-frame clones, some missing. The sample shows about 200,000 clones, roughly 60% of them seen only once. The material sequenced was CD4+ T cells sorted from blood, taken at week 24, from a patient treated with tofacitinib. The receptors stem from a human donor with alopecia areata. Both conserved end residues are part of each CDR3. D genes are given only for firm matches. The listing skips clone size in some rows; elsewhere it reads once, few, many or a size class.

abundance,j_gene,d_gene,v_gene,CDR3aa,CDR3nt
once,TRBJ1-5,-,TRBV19,CASSNGNAPQGQPQHF,TGTGCCAGTAGCAACGGTAACGCCCCGCAAGGGCAGCCCCAGCATTTT
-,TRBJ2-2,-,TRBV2,CASTSRPANTGELFF,TGTGCCAGCACTTCTCGACCCGCGAACACCGGGGAGCTGTTTTTT
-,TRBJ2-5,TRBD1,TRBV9,CASSPRTGILYQETQYF,TGTGCCAGCAGCCCAAGGACAGGAATACTCTACCAAGAGACCCAGTACTTC
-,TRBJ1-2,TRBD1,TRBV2,CASSLDRDLTAYGYTF,TGTGCCAGCAGCCTGGACAGGGACCTTACTGCCTATGGCTACACCTTC
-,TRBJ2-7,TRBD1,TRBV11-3,CASRYRDRGNEQYF,TGTGCCAGCAGGTACCGGGACAGGGGAAACGAGCAGTACTTC
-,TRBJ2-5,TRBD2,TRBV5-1,CASSLGVAGAQETQYF,TGCGCCAGCAGCTTGGGAGTAGCGGGGGCCCAAGAGACCCAGTACTTC
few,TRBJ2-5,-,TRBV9,CASSVLGGRETQYF,TGTGCCAGCAGCGTTCTCGGGGGGCGTGAGACCCAGTACTTC
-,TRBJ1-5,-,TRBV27,CASRDHRDHQPQHF,TGTGCCAGCAGGGACCACAGGGACCATCAGCCCCAGCATTTT
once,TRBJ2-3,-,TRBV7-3,CASSAGPMTDTQYF,TGTGCCAGCAGCGCCGGGCCAATGACAGATACGCAGTATTTT
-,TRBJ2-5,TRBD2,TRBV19,CASTGGSGGAAETQYF,TGTGCCAGTACCGGAGGAAGCGGGGGGGCAGCCGAGACCCAGTACTTC
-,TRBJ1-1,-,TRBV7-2,CASSYGAMNTEAFF,TGTGCCAGCAGCTATGGGGCCATGAACACTGAAGCTTTCTTT
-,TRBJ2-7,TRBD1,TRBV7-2,CASSRGQGASF,TGTGCCAGCAGCCGTGGGCAGGGGGCGTCCTTC
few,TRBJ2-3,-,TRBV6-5,CASSYSADPSTDTQYF,TGTGCCAGCAGTTACTCGGCAGATCCTAGCACAGATACGCAGTATTTT
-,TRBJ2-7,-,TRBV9,CASSLAPAGEQYF,TGTGCCAGCAGCCTAGCCCCTGCCGGCGAGCAGTACTTC
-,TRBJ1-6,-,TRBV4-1,CASSQVDILPDPNSPLHF,TGCGCCAGCAGCCAGGTGGACATCTTACCAGACCCAAATTCACCCCTCCACTTT
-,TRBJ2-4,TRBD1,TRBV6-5,CASSEQGNIQYF,TGTGCCAGCAGTGAACAGGGGAACATTCAGTACTTC
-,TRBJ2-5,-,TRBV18,CASSPSEETQYF,TGTGCCAGCTCACCAAGCGAAGAGACCCAGTACTTC
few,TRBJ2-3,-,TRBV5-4,CASSRDTDTQYF,TGTGCCAGCAGCCGGGACACAGATACGCAGTATTTT
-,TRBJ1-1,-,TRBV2,CASSEGVGTEAFF,TGTGCCAGCAGTGAAGGAGTCGGCACTGAAGCTTTCTTT
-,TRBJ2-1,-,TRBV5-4,CASSLADNNEQFF,TGTGCCAGCAGTTTAGCGGATAACAATGAGCAGTTCTTC
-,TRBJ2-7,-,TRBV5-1,CASRVGGLRPYEQYF,TGCGCCAGCAGGGTAGGTGGACTGAGGCCTTACGAGCAGTACTTC
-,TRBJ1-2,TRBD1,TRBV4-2,CASSQARQGVYGYTF,TGTGCCAGCAGCCAAGCAAGACAGGGGGTTTATGGCTACACCTTC
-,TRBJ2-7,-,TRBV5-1,CASSLGDKSYEQYF,TGCGCCAGCAGCTTGGGTGACAAGTCCTACGAGCAGTACTTC
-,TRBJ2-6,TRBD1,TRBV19,CASSAGTGAGANVLTF,TGTGCCAGTAGCGCAGGGACAGGGGCTGGGGCCAACGTCCTGACTTTC
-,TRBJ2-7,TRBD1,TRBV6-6,CASSSIRDRGTHEQYF,TGTGCCAGCAGTTCGATCCGGGACAGGGGTACCCACGAGCAGTACTTC
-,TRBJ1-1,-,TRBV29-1,CSASRTSNTEAFF,TGCAGCGCCAGTCGGACATCCAACACTGAAGCTTTCTTT
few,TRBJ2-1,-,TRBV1,CTSSQDQGGPWGHEQFF,TGCACCAGCAGCCAAGATCAGGGAGGGCCCTGGGGACATGAGCAGTTCTTC
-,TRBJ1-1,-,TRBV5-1,CASSFHGGDTEAFF,TGCGCCAGCAGTTTTCACGGCGGGGACACTGAAGCTTTCTTT
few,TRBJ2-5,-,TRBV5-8,CASSLGLQETQYF,TGTGCCAGCAGCTTGGGCCTACAAGAGACCCAGTACTTC
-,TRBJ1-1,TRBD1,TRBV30,CAPYDRGLNTEAFF,TGTGCCCCGTATGACAGGGGGCTGAACACTGAAGCTTTCTTT